This TCR beta chain originates from a study of breast tumors, draining lymph nodes, adjacent tissues. Samples came from axillary lymph nodes draining the breast cancer. V was clipped by 5 bases and J by 1 base; unmatched bases: 8. CDR3 length: 19 amino acids. The germline CDR1 and CDR2 sequences are SGHVS and FNYEAQ. TCRdb redid the calling of the multiplex PCR reads with MiXCR, one entry per CDR3 protein. In the table there are about 130,000 distinct CDR3 sequences, 20% of which are singletons. General study findings and limits: Compared with basal-like, luminal-like tumors shared significantly more repertoire with nontumor tissue. That most tumor T cells come from lymph nodes remained unproven. Tumor repertoires ranked between lymph nodes and nontumor tissue in diversity, with V and J gene preferences.

This clonotype came up many times. The antigen remains undetermined. Specimen: axillary lymph node tissue. The chain combines TRBV7-6 with TRBJ2-1, with TRBD2 matching 16 bases. The clonotype originates from a female donor with breast cancer. Some clones in this sample may be carry-over from other donors' samples. The DNA of the CDR3 is TGTGCCAGCAGCCCCGGGACTAGCGGGGGGGCTCGGTCCTACAATGAGCAGTTCTTC. Translating gives CASSPGTSGGARSYNEQFF.